Following are 29 T cell receptor beta chains from one sample sequenced in a study of cytomegalovirus exposure and HLA in healthy donors. 60 Vbeta and 13 Jbeta primers were used in PCR. The assay was immunoSEQ multiplex PCR, and TCRdb's table has in-frame clones only and misses some. The sample lists about 170,000 clones; 75% to 80% were seen once. Sequenced input: PBMCs. Receptor source: a middle-aged man in good health and CMV-seropositive.

This sequence joins TRBV5-4 and TRBJ1-3, with 8 positions matching TRBD1. With V trimmed by 4 bases and J by 6 bases, 6 bases remained unmatched. CDR1 is SGHNT, CDR2 YYREEE, per germline (reference sequence). CDR3 length: 14 residues. The CDR3 here is CASSLQGAENTIYF. As DNA, the CDR3 is TGTGCCAGCAGCCTCCAGGGGGCAGAAAACACCATATATTTT.

The chain carries TRBV29-1 and TRBJ2-1; D possibly uses TRBD1 or TRBD2 (10 bases each). This CDR3 has 19 residues. Germline assignment: CDR1 SQVTM and CDR2 ANQGSEA. This CDR3 reads CNRKAGQGFASGSINEQFF. The CDR3 coding sequence is TGCAACCGAAAGGCGGGACAGGGGTTCGCTAGCGGGAGCATCAATGAGCAGTTCTTC.

With regard to this clone: Other DNA sequences from this sample encode an identical CDR3 as well. The chain joins TRBV9 to TRBJ1-2; the match to TRBD1 covers 8 bases. There are 17 residues in the CDR3. Germline trimming cut 5 bases from V and 3 bases from J; bases unmatched to any gene: 15. The V gene's germline CDR1 is SGDLS and CDR2 YYNGEE. The DNA for the CDR3 is TGTGCCAGCAGGGGTACCGGGACAGGACGGCCTCACTATGGCTACACCTTC. It encodes CASRGTGTGRPHYGYTF.

The chain joins TRBV5-1 to TRBJ2-7; a weak D match, TRBD2 (5 bases). Per the germline V gene, CDR1 is SGHRS and CDR2 is YFSETQ. The CDR3 has 15 amino acids. Trimming removed 5 bases from V and 0 bases from J, with 15 bases in between. CDR3 nucleotide sequence: TGCGCCAGCAGAACCGCTGCGGGTAGCTCCTACGAGCAGTACTTC. Translated: CASRTAAGSSYEQYF.

V is TRBV19 and J is TRBJ1-5; 9 nucleotides match TRBD1. The CDR3 has 15 residues. Germline V gives CDR1 LNHDA, CDR2 SQIVND (reference sequence). V gave up 0 bases and J gave up 4 bases; unmatched junction bases: 1. CDR3 DNA sequence: TGTGCCAGTAGTATAGAAGGGACAGGGAATCAGCCCCAGCATTTT. Protein product: CASSIEGTGNQPQHF.

The chain joins TRBV15 to TRBJ2-1, with D perhaps TRBD2 (5 bases). Germline CDR1 is LNHNV and CDR2 is YYDKDF (reference sequence). This CDR3 has 15 amino acids. V gave up 3 bases and J gave up 5 bases, with 14 bases separating them. CDR3 bases: TGTGCCACCAGCAGTTGGGAGTCGAGGGACAATGAGCAGTTCTTC. Translation: CATSSWESRDNEQFF. Full variable domain (missing parts from reference TRBV15 and TRBJ2-1): DAMVIQNPRYQVTQFGKPVTLSCSQTLNHNVMYWYQQKSSQAPKLLFHYYDKDFNNEADTPDNFQSRRPNTSFCFLDIRSPGLGDTAMYLCATSSWESRDNEQFFGPGTRLTVL.

The chain uses TRBV27 and TRBJ1-6, with a tentative D call TRBD1 (5 bases). CDR3 length equals 17 residues. In germline, CDR1 is MNHEY, CDR2 SMNVEV (reference sequence). Trimming took 7 bases from V and 0 from J, leaving 16 bases between them. The DNA of the CDR3 is TGTGCCAGCAAAACCGGGCCTCAGGGCTCCTATAATTCACCCCTCCACTTT. Translating it yields CASKTGPQGSYNSPLHF.

In this sample, this clone turned up once. V gene TRBV5-1 combines with J gene TRBJ2-1; possible D gene TRBD2, 6 bases. Germline loops: CDR1 SGHRS, CDR2 YFSETQ. The CDR3 totals 13 residues. With 0 bases removed from V and 8 bases from J, the gap between germline ends came to 9 bases. The chain's CDR3 is CASSLVGEDEQFF. The CDR3 DNA is TGCGCCAGCAGCTTGGTCGGGGAGGATGAGCAGTTCTTC.

The chain uses TRBV29-1 and TRBJ2-2; 12 nucleotides match TRBD2. CDR1 and CDR2 (germline): SQVTM, ANQGSEA. Trimming at V came to 8 bases and at J to 7 bases, leaving 5 bases not matched to a gene. The CDR3 has 13 amino acids. The CDR3 nucleotides are TGCAGCACTAGACTAGCGGGAGTCGGGGAGCTGTTTTTT. This encodes CSTRLAGVGELFF.

V and J are TRBV7-8 and TRBJ1-2; possible D gene TRBD1, 5 bases. The CDR3 totals 16 residues. Looked up from germline, CDR1 is SGHVS and CDR2 is FQNEAQ. The ends were cut back, 4 bases at V and 4 bases at J, with 19 bases in the middle. CDR3 region: CASSSTPTAVGYGYTF. CDR3 in DNA: TGTGCCAGCAGCTCGACTCCGACAGCCGTCGGCTATGGCTACACCTTC.

V is TRBV2 and J is TRBJ1-5; TRBD1 matches at 10 bases. V lost 5 bases and J lost 4; bases outside the gene matches: 5. This CDR3 is built from 15 residues. The germline gives CDR1 SNHLY, CDR2 FYNNEI. CDR3 sequence: CASSRDRGPNQPQHF. CDR3 in DNA: TGTGCCAGCAGTCGAGACAGGGGGCCTAATCAGCCCCAGCATTTT.

The chain couples TRBV5-1 to TRBJ1-2, with 7 nucleotides matching TRBD1. The CDR3 has 17 residues. J gave up 3 bases and V 1 base, and 12 bases lay outside the gene matches. Germline V gene data show CDR1 as SGHRS and CDR2 as YFSETQ. The CDR3 sequence is CASSLNFGAGGDYGYTF. For the CDR3, the DNA is TGCGCCAGCAGCTTGAATTTTGGGGCAGGGGGTGACTATGGCTACACCTTC.

This clone has just a few counts. The chain couples TRBV15 to TRBJ2-5; tentatively, D is TRBD2 (6 bases). Germline assignment: CDR1 LNHNV and CDR2 YYDKDF (reference sequence). V dropped 6 bases and J dropped 7 bases, with 15 bases sitting between them. The CDR3 totals 13 residues. CDR3 amino acids: CATSLVQGGTQYF. CDR3 in DNA: TGTGCCACCAGTCTGGTGCAGGGAGGGACCCAGTACTTC.

DNA of the CDR3: TGTGCCAGCTCACCAAACAGGGAGCGCGAGCAGTACTTC. Protein sequence: CASSPNREREQYF. V usage is TRBV18 and J usage is TRBJ2-7; D might be TRBD1 (6 bases). V was shortened by 2 bases and J by 6 bases, with 11 bases between the two germline ends. The length of the CDR3 is 13 residues. Germline CDR1 KGHSH, CDR2 LQKENI. The full variable domain, with the rest looked up from reference TRBV18 and TRBJ2-7, is NAGVMQNPRHLVRRRGQEARLRCSPMKGHSHVYWYRQLPEEGLKFMVYLQKENIIDESGMPKERFSAEFPKEGPSILRIQQVVRGDSAAYFCASSPNREREQYFGPGTRLTVT.

A remark on this clone: Compared with germline, one end of the junction differs, possibly owing to a read error. This chain connects TRBV10-2 to TRBJ1-5; 7 positions agree with TRBD1. The CDR3 contains 16 residues. Germline CDR1 WSHSY, CDR2 SAAADI. CDR3 nucleotide sequence: TGCGCCAGCAGAGAGTCGACAGGGCATAGCAATCAGCCCCAGCATTTT. It translates to CASRESTGHSNQPQHF.

The chain carries TRBV7-3 and TRBJ1-6; D possibly corresponds to TRBD1 (6 bases). The CDR3 contains 15 residues. Germline loops: CDR1 SGHTA, CDR2 FQGTGA. Trimming removed 3 bases from V and 7 bases from J, with 13 bases in between. The CDR3 here is CASSLTGQVNSPLHF. The CDR3 DNA sequence: TGTGCCAGCAGCTTGACGGGACAAGTCAATTCACCCCTCCACTTT.

This clone was counted only a few times. The chain uses TRBV29-1 and TRBJ2-1; TRBD2 matches at 10 bases. The CDR3 consists of 14 residues. V dropped 7 bases and J dropped 6; count of bases not matched to a gene: 9. CDR1 is SQVTM and CDR2 is ANQGSEA in the germline V gene. The CDR3 loop is CSGLLAGKTNEQFF. CDR3 DNA: TGCAGCGGATTACTAGCGGGAAAGACCAATGAGCAGTTCTTC.

In regard to this clone: The junction departs from germline at one end; a sequencing error may be responsible. The V gene is TRBV7-3, the J gene TRBJ1-1; D gene ambiguous. The CDR3 consists of 12 residues. CDR1 is SGHTA, CDR2 FQGTGA, per germline. The CDR3 DNA reads as TGTGCCAGCAGCTCAGGAGGTCCTGAGGCTTTCTTT. Protein: CASSSGGPEAFF.

A remark on this clone: Sequence at one end of the junction differs from germline and may be a read error. J is TRBJ2-7 and V is TRBV6-1, with 12 bases identical to TRBD1. The CDR3 consists of 15 residues. From germline, CDR1 is MNHNS and CDR2 SASEGT. The CDR3 DNA follows: TGTGCCAGCAGTGAACCGGGACAGGGGGCCCACGAGCAGTGCTTC. Translated: CASSEPGQGAHEQCF.

The rearrangement joins TRBV9 to TRBJ1-1; 12 bases match TRBD1. Germline CDR1 SGDLS, CDR2 YYNGEE. The CDR3 sequence is 14 residues long. V lost 7 bases, J lost 1 base, and 2 bases stayed unmatched. CDR3 nucleotide sequence: TGTGCCAGCGGGACAGGGGGCTGGAACACTGAAGCTTTCTTT. Translation gives CASGTGGWNTEAFF.

V usage is TRBV28 and J usage is TRBJ2-5, with 7 nucleotides matching TRBD2. Germline V lookup: CDR1 MDHEN, CDR2 SYDVKM. With V trimmed by 6 bases and J by 5 bases, 15 bases remained unmatched. This CDR3 has 16 residues. The CDR3 protein is CASSGGGILQGETQYF. The CDR3 nucleotides read TGTGCCAGCAGCGGGGGAGGGATCCTACAAGGGGAGACCCAGTACTTC.

The chain couples TRBV21-1 to TRBJ2-7; the table gives TRBD1 as D, unverified against the DNA. TRBV21-1 is a pseudogene locus. There are 13 residues in the CDR3. The CDR3 here is CASSTRQYYEQYF. The CDR3 DNA reads as TGTGCCAGCAGCACAAGACAGTACTACGAGCAGTACTTC.

The V and J genes are TRBV25-1 and TRBJ1-2; possible D gene TRBD1, 5 bases. The CDR3 covers 14 residues. The V end was cut by 1 base, the J end by 5 bases, with 11 bases between. The germline V gene has CDR1 MGHDK and CDR2 SYGVNS. CDR3 bases: TGTGCCAGCAGTGAATTTGGGGCAGGGTATGGCTACACCTTC. It translates to CASSEFGAGYGYTF.

This rearrangement joins TRBV6-6 to TRBJ2-5, with D possibly matching TRBD1 (6 bases). This CDR3 has 14 residues. The ends were cut back, 6 bases at V and 5 bases at J, with 16 bases in the middle. Germline CDR1 and CDR2: MNHNY and SVGAGI (reference sequence). The CDR3 is CASSSPDSVETQYF. In DNA, the CDR3 is TGTGCCAGCAGCTCCCCGGACAGTGTGGAGACCCAGTACTTC.

The rearrangement links TRBV7-2 to TRBJ2-7; tentatively, D is TRBD1 (6 bases). Germline-derived CDR1 and CDR2 are SGHTA and FQGNSA. The ends were cut back, 3 bases at V and 6 bases at J, with 15 bases in the middle. The length of the CDR3 is 14 residues. CDR3: CASSFNRASVEQYF. DNA for the CDR3: TGTGCCAGCAGCTTCAACAGGGCCTCCGTCGAGCAGTACTTC.

The chain combines TRBV5-8 with TRBJ2-1, with D possibly TRBD2 on 6 matching bases. CDR1 and CDR2 from the germline V gene are SGHTS and YDEGEE. V shed 5 bases and J shed 1 base, with 13 bases lying between them. The CDR3 runs 15 residues. The CDR3 nucleotides read TGTGCCAGCAGGCGGGATCAGGCGTCCTACAATGAGCAGTTCTTC. Protein sequence: CASRRDQASYNEQFF.

This clone has a handful of counts. The genes are TRBV28 and TRBJ1-2, with 7 bases fitting TRBD1. V shed 6 bases, J shed 3 bases, and the junction held 10 bases outside the gene matches. Germline V gene data show CDR1 as MDHEN and CDR2 as SYDVKM. The CDR3 runs to 15 residues. CDR3 residues: CASSPLGTVDYGYTF. The CDR3 DNA is TGTGCCAGCAGCCCCCTCGGGACAGTTGACTATGGCTACACCTTC.

CDR3 sequence reads: CASRLAGVPNEQYF. The CDR3 coding sequence is TGCGCCAGCAGACTAGCGGGAGTGCCAAACGAGCAGTACTTC. J is TRBJ2-7 and V is TRBV5-1, with 11 positions matching TRBD2. The CDR3 is made up of 14 amino acids. Germline trimming cut 5 bases from V and 5 bases from J; bases unmatched to any gene: 6. Per the germline V gene, CDR1 is SGHRS and CDR2 is YFSETQ. The whole variable domain, remainder taken from reference TRBV5-1 and TRBJ2-7, is KAGVTQTPRYLIKTRGQQVTLSCSPISGHRSVSWYQQTPGQGLQFLFEYFSETQRNKGNFPGRFSGRQFSNSRSEMNVSTLELGDSALYLCASRLAGVPNEQYFGPGTRLTVT.

The chain has TRBV25-1 and TRBJ1-1; 7 bases agree with TRBD1. This CDR3 has 15 amino acids. From germline, CDR1 is MGHDK and CDR2 SYGVNS. V lost 1 base, J lost 6 bases, and 8 bases stayed unmatched. The CDR3: CASSESQGDLPEAFF. The CDR3 DNA follows: TGTGCCAGCAGTGAATCCCAGGGGGATCTACCTGAAGCTTTCTTT.